This T cell receptor (delta chain) comes out of a study of γδ T cells in repeated Plasmodium falciparum infection. Bulk repertoires came from Vgamma9/Vdelta2+ or Vdelta2-negative gammadelta T cells flow-sorted from PBMC. Study results and limitations: Repeated controlled infections reportedly drove waves of new clonotype selection in Vdelta2-negative, mostly Vdelta1+, gammadelta repertoires.

This clone has ten or more counts. Antigen specificity is unknown. This likely reflects a read error, since a far larger clone is one base away. This sample includes further DNA sequences coding for the same CDR3. TCRdb reapplied CATT to the multiplex PCR reads. The sample lists tens of thousands of delta-chain clones, less than 1% occurring once. Per the germline V gene, CDR1 is GEAIGNYY and CDR2 is EKD. This CDR3 comprises 15 residues. The source is a pool of human donors (malaria-infected and uninfected, not separated). The rearrangement links TRDV2 to TRDJ1; 8 bases fit TRDD3. Sequenced sample: gamma-delta T cells from blood. The CDR3 nucleotides read TGCGCCTGTGACGCCTTACTGGGGGGGACCGATAAACTCATCTTT. Translation gives CACDALLGGTDKLIF.